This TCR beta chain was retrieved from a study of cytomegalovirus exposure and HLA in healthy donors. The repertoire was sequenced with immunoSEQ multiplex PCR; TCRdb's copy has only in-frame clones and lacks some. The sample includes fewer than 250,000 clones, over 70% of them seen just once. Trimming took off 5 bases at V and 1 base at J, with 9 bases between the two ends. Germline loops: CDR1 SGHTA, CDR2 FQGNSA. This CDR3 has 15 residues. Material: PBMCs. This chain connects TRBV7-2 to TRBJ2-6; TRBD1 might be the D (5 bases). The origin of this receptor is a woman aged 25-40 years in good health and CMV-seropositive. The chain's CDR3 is CASSLRASGANVLTF. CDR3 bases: TGTGCCAGCAGCCTCAGGGCGTCTGGGGCCAACGTCCTGACTTTC.